The present TCR beta chain was sequenced within a study of response to subunit inactivated influenza vaccine. Details on this clonotype: Its target is unknown.

TCRdb ran MiXCR on the RT-PCR reads and lists one entry per CDR3 protein. The sample consists of about 500,000 distinct CDR3 sequences, about 17% of them appearing once. This CDR3 is built from 16 residues. Between the trimmed V and J ends, which lost 0 bases and 0 bases, there was a span of 8 bases. Germline V gives CDR1 LGHNA, CDR2 YSLEER. Regarding the study as a whole: Authors suggested seasonal influenza vaccinations each recruit few new T cells.

This receptor was obtained from a man aged 50 to 69 who received an inactivated influenza vaccine. Material: CD4+ T cells sorted from PBMCs, obtained roughly 24 months after vaccination. The chain has TRBV4-3 and TRBJ2-2, with unresolved D. The CDR3, as DNA: TGCGCCAGCAGCCAAGATATTCGGCCGAACACCGGGGAGCTGTTTTTT. This translates into CASSQDIRPNTGELFF.